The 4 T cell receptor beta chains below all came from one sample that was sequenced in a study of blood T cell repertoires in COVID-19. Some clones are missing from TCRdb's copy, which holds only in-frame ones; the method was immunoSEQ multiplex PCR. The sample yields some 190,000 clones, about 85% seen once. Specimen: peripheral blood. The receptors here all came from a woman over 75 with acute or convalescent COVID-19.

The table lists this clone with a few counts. This chain's CDR3 is CASSSLGVANEKLFF. Written as DNA, the CDR3 is TGTGCCAGCAGCTCGTTAGGGGTTGCTAATGAAAAACTGTTTTTT. The rearrangement joins TRBV2 to TRBJ1-4, with D possibly matching TRBD1 (5 bases). Germline loops: CDR1 SNHLY, CDR2 FYNNEI. V was pared by 6 bases and J by 3 bases, with 14 bases between. This CDR3 is built from 15 residues.

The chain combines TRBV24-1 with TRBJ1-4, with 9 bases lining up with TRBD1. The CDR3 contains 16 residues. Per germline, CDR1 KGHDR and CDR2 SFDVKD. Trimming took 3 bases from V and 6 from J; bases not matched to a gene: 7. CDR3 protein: CATSDPGRTGDEKLFF. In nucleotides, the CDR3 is TGTGCCACCAGTGATCCCGGTAGGACAGGGGATGAAAAACTGTTTTTT.

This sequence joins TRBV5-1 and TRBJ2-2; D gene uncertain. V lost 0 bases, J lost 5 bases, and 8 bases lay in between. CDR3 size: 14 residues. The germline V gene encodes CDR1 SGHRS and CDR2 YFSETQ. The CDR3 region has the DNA TGCGCCAGCAGCTTGGCAGTGCGGACCGGGGAGCTGTTTTTT. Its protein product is CASSLAVRTGELFF.

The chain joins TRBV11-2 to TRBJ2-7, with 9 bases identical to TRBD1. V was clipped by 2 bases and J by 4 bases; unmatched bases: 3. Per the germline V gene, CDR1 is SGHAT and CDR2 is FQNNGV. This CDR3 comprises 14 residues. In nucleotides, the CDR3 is TGTGCCAGCAGCTTACGACAGGGGGTTTACGAGCAGTACTTC. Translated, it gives CASSLRQGVYEQYF.